The next 8 T cell receptor beta chains were all read from a single sample in a study of OX40 agonist ivuxolimab in advanced cancers. Here immunoSEQ multiplex PCR was the method, and the copy in TCRdb shows in-frame clones only, minus some. The sample has roughly 38,000 clones, 80% to 95% seen once; the top ten hold approximately 22%. The sample consisted of CD4+ or CD8+ T cells sorted from blood, taken in a trial of the OX40 agonist ivuxolimab. These receptors were taken from an adult with an advanced solid tumor such as melanoma, head and neck, liver or kidney cancer.

V and J are TRBV28 and TRBJ1-1, with 7 bases fitting TRBD1. Germline V lookup: CDR1 MDHEN, CDR2 SYDVKM. Germline trimming cut 4 bases from V and 0 bases from J; bases unmatched to any gene: 2. CDR3 length: 14 residues. This chain's CDR3 is CASSYRGMNTEAFF. DNA of the CDR3: TGTGCCAGCAGTTACAGGGGAATGAACACTGAAGCTTTCTTT.

The chain couples TRBV10-2 to TRBJ1-4; D is undetermined. Trimming took 4 bases from V and 2 from J, leaving 8 bases between them. The germline gives CDR1 WSHSY, CDR2 SAAADI. The CDR3 spans 14 residues. The CDR3 here is CASSARVTNEKLFF. The CDR3 DNA follows: TGCGCCAGCAGTGCGAGGGTGACTAATGAAAAACTGTTTTTT.

The genes are TRBV28 and TRBJ2-6; no clear D gene. The CDR3 is 14 residues long. Germline V gene data show CDR1 as MDHEN and CDR2 as SYDVKM. Trimming shortened V by 4 bases and J by 3 bases, and 7 bases separated the two germline ends. The CDR3 DNA is TGTGCCAGCAGTTCCCCGGGTGGGGCCAACGTCCTGACTTTC. Protein: CASSSPGGANVLTF.

The table lists this clone with a count of one. This chain connects TRBV19 to TRBJ2-2; tentatively, D is TRBD1 (5 bases). The V and J ends lost 1 base and 5 bases respectively, with 8 bases between them. The CDR3 totals 14 residues. CDR1 and CDR2 from the germline V gene are LNHDA and SQIVND (reference sequence). CDR3 nucleotide sequence: TGTGCCAGTAGTATAGGGACACCGACCGGGGAGCTGTTTTTT. The encoded protein is CASSIGTPTGELFF.

V usage is TRBV7-3 and J usage is TRBJ2-1; a possible D gene is TRBD2 (6 bases). The CDR3 is made up of 14 amino acids. Germline V gives CDR1 SGHTA, CDR2 FQGTGA. V lost 5 bases to trimming and J lost 7 bases, with 15 bases between them. The CDR3 DNA reads TGTGCCAGCAGCCCGGGAGAAAGAGTTAATGAGCAGTTCTTC. This sequence encodes CASSPGERVNEQFF.

The V gene is TRBV7-9, the J gene TRBJ2-7; D remains unclear. Germline assignment: CDR1 SEHNR and CDR2 FQNEAQ (reference sequence). V was clipped by 6 bases and J by 0 bases, with 9 bases between them. This CDR3 spans 13 amino acids. The CDR3 protein is CASSSALSYEQYF. The CDR3 DNA reads as TGTGCCAGCAGTTCGGCGCTCTCCTACGAGCAGTACTTC.

The chain is built from TRBV6-5 and TRBJ2-7; TRBD1 agrees at 9 bases. This CDR3 spans 14 amino acids. J lost 4 bases, V lost 5 bases, and 6 bases had no gene match. The V gene's germline CDR1 is MNHEY and CDR2 SVGAGI. In DNA form, the CDR3 reads TGTGCCAGCAGTGCGGGGACAGGGTTATACGAGCAGTACTTC. Its protein is CASSAGTGLYEQYF.

V usage is TRBV6-1 and J usage is TRBJ2-7, with 11 bases matching TRBD1. The trim removed 5 bases at V and 6 bases at J, leaving 6 bases unmatched. CDR1 and CDR2 (germline): MNHNS, SASEGT. There are 14 residues in the CDR3. The CDR3 protein is CASSLRTGGTEQYF. CDR3 nucleotides: TGTGCCAGCAGTCTTCGGACAGGGGGCACCGAGCAGTACTTC.